This TCR beta chain was sequenced for a study of cytomegalovirus exposure and HLA in healthy donors. About this clone itself: Antigen specificity is unknown.

The donors comprised healthy bone marrow donors. The PCR had 60 Vbeta and 13 Jbeta primers. Only in-frame clones appear in the TCRdb table, and some are missing; sequencing was by immunoSEQ multiplex PCR. The sample yields approximately 190,000 clones, roughly 73% seen once. CDR1 is GTSNPN and CDR2 is SVGIG in the germline V gene (reference sequence). Unmatched junction bases numbered 7, after V lost 1 base and J lost 9 bases. This CDR3 comprises 14 residues. Broader study findings: TCR beta V- and J-gene trimming was later associated with a missense DCLRE1C variant. The presence/absence work took it that sequencing depth was about the same across donors. Accurate predictions that matched the HLA-A and HLA-B alleles of most subjects were reportedly made from TCR beta sequences.

Sequencing was done on a sample of PBMCs. The chain joins TRBV30 to TRBJ2-1, with TRBD2 matching 9 bases. This TCR was sampled from a woman younger than 45 in good health and CMV-seronegative. CDR3 coding DNA: TGTGCCTGGAGTGGGCTAGCGGGACTGGTTGAGCAGTTCTTC. Translated, it gives CAWSGLAGLVEQFF.